This T cell receptor beta chain was sequenced in a study of cytomegalovirus exposure and HLA in healthy donors. Amplification used 60 Vbeta primers and 13 Jbeta primers. The table came from immunoSEQ multiplex PCR; TCRdb's copy has only in-frame clones and leaves some out. The sample lists more than 150,000 clones, around 80% occurring once. A note on this clone: Its target is not known.

CDR3 length: 15 residues. Germline assignment: CDR1 GTSNPN and CDR2 SVGIG (reference sequence). Losses at the gene ends were 1 base for V and 0 bases for J; bases not matched to a gene: 6. Whole-study findings and limits: One cluster of highly shared sequence variants probably arose as a sequencing artifact.

The TCR comes from a girl aged 10-17 years in good health and CMV-seropositive. This chain uses TRBV30 with TRBJ2-7, with TRBD1 matching over 7 bases. Sequenced input: PBMCs. CDR3 nucleotides: TGTGCCTGGAGTGGGGACAGCTTCGTCTCCTACGAGCAGTACTTC. Its translation: CAWSGDSFVSYEQYF.